The entry below gives a single T cell receptor (beta chain) sequence along with its context. This record belongs to a study of shared clonotypes between healthy human individuals. Germline-derived CDR1 and CDR2 are MNHNY and SVGAGI (reference sequence). This CDR3 has 12 amino acids. V lost 3 bases and J 11 bases, leaving 13 bases between the germline ends. Produced via immunoSEQ multiplex PCR; TCRdb's table is partial and in-frame only. This table has 2 million to 2.5 million clones, 90% to 96% appearing once. The chain employs TRBV6-6 and TRBJ1-1; D is unclear. This TCR derives from a young man in good health. Sequencing input: naive CD4+ T cells sorted from blood. Subset of the sample: CD45RA+ positively selected. CDR3 nucleotides: TGTGCCAGCAGTTATCGGGAGACGGTGGCTTTCTTT. It encodes CASSYRETVAFF.